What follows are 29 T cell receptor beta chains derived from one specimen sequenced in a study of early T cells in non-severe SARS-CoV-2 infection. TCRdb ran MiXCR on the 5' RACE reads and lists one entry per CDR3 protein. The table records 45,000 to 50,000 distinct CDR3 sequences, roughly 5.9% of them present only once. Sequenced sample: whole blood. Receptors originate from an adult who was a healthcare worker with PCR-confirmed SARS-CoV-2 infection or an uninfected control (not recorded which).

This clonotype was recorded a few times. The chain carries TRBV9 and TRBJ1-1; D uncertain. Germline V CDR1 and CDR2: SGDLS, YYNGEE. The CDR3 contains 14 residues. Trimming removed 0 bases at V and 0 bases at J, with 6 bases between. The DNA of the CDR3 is TGTGCCAGCAGCGTAGGCAGCCTGAACACTGAAGCTTTCTTT. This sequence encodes CASSVGSLNTEAFF.

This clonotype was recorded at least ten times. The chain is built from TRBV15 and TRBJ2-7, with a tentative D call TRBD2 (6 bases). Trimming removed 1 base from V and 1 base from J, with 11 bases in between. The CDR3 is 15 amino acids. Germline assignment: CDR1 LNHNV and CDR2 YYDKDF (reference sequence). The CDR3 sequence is CATSRGRLESYEQYF. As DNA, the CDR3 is TGTGCCACCAGCAGAGGAAGACTAGAGTCCTACGAGCAGTACTTC.

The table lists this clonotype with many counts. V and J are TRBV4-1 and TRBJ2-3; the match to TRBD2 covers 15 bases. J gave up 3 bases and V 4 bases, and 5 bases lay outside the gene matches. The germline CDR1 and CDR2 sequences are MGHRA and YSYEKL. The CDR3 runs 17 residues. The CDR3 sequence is CASSRGGLAGGTDTQYF. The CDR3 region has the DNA TGCGCCAGCAGCCGAGGGGGACTAGCGGGAGGTACAGATACGCAGTATTTT.

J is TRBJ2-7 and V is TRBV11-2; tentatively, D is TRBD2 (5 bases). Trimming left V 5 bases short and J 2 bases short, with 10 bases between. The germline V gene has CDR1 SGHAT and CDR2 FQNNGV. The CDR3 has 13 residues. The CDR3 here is CASSRDLTYEQYF. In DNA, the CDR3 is TGTGCCAGCAGCCGGGATTTAACCTACGAGCAGTACTTC.

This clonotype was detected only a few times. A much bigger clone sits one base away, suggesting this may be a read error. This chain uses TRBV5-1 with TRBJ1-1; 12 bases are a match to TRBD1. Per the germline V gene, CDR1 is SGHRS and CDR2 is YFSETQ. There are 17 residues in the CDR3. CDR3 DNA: TGCACCAGCACTATCTTCGGGACAGGGGGCGAAGGGACTGAAGCTTTCTTT. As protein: CTSTIFGTGGEGTEAFF.

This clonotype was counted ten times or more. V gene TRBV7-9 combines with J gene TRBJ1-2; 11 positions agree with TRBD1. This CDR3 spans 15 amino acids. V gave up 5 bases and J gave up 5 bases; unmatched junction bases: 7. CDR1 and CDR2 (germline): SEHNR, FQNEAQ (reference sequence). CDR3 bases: TGTGCCAGCAGCCCCGGACAGGGGGCGGGTTATGGCTACACCTTC. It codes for CASSPGQGAGYGYTF.

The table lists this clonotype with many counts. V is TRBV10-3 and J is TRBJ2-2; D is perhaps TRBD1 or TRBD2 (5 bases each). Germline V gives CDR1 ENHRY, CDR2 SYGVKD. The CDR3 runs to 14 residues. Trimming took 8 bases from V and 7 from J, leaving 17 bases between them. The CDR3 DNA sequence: TGTGCCATCCGCGGATACGGGACGGTCGGGGAGCTGTTTTTT. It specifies CAIRGYGTVGELFF.

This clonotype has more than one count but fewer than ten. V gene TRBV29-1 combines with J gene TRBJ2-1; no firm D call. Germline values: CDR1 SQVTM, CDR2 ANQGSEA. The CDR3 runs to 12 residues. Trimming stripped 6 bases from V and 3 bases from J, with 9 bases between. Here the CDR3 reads CSVDDVYNEQFF. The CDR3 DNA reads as TGCAGCGTAGATGACGTCTACAATGAGCAGTTCTTC.

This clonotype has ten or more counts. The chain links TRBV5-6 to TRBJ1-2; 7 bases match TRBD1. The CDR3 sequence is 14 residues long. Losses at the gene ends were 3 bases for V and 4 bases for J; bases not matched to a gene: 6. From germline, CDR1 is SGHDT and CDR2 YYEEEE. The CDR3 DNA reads TGTGCCAGCAGCTCCCCGACAGGGACCTATGGCTACACCTTC. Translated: CASSSPTGTYGYTF.

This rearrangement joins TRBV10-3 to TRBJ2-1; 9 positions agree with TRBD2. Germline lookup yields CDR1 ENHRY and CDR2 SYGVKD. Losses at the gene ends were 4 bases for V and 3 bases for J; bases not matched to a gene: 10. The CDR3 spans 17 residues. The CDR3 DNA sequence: TGTGCCATCAGTGCCCCCGCGACTAGCGGCCTCTACAATGAGCAGTTCTTC. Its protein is CAISAPATSGLYNEQFF.

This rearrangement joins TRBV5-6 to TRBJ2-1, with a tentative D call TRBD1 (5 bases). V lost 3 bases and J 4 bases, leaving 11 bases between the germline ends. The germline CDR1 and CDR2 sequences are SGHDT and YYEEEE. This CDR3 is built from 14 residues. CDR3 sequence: CASSSFDRYNEQFF. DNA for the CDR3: TGTGCCAGCAGCTCGTTTGACAGATACAATGAGCAGTTCTTC.

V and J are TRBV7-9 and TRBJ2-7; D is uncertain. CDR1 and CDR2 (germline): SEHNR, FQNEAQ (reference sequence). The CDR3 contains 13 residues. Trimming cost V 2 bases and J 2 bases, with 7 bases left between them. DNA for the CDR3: TGTGCCAGCAGCTTATCGGACCCCTACGAGCAGTACTTC. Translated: CASSLSDPYEQYF.

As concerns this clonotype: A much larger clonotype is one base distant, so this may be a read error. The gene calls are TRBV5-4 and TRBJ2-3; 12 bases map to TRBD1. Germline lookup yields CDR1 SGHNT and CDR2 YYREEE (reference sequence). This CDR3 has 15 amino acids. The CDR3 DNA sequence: TGTGCCAGCAGCCCGGGACAGGGGGCCTTAGATAAGCAGTATTTT. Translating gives CASSPGQGALDKQYF.

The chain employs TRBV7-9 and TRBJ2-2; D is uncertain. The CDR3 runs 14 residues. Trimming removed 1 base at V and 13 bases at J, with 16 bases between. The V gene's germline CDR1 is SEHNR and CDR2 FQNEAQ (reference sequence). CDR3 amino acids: CASSLGANTGRLFF. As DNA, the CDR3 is TGTGCCAGCAGCTTAGGGGCGAACACGGGCCGGCTGTTTTTT.

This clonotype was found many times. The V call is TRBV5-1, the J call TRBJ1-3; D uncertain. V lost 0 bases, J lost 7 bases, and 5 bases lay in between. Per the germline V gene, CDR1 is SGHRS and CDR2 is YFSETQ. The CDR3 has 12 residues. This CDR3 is CASSLDGNTIYF. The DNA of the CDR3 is TGCGCCAGCAGCTTGGACGGTAACACCATATATTTT.

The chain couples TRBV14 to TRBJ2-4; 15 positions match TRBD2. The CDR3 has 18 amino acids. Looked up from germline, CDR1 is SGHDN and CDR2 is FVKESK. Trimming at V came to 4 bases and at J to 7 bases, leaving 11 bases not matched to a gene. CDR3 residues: CASSRRGLAGGPGNIQYF. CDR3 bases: TGTGCCAGCAGCCGGAGGGGACTAGCGGGGGGCCCTGGGAACATTCAGTACTTC.

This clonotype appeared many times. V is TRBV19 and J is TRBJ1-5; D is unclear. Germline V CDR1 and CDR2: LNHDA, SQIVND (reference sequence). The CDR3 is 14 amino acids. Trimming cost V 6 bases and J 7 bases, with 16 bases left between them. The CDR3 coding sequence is TGTGCCAGTAGCTCCGGGCCCGGTAGGCAGCCCCAGCATTTT. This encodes CASSSGPGRQPQHF.

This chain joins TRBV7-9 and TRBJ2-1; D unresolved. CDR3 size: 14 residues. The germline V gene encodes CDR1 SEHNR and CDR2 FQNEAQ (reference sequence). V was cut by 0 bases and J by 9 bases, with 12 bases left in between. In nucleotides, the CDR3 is TGTGCCAGCAGCTTAGCATTGGGTACCGCTGAGCAGTTCTTC. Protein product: CASSLALGTAEQFF.

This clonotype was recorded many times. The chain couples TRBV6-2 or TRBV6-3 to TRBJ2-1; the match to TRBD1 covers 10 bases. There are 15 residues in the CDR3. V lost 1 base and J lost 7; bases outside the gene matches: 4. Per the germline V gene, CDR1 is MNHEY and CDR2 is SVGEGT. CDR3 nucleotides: TGTGCCAGCAGTTACTTGGGACAGGGGTGGAATGAGCAGTTCTTC. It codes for CASSYLGQGWNEQFF.

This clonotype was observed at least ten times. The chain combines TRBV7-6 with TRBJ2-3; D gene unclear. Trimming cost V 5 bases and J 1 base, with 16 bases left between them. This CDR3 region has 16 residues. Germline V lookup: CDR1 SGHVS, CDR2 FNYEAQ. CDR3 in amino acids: CASSLVGPVGTDTQYF. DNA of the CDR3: TGTGCCAGCAGCCTAGTCGGACCAGTCGGCACAGATACGCAGTATTTT.

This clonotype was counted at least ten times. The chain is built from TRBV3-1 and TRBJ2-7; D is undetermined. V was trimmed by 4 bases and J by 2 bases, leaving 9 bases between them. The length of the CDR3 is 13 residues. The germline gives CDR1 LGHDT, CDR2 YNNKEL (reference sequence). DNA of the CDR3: TGTGCCAGCAGCCTTGCTGCAGCCTACGAGCAGTACTTC. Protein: CASSLAAAYEQYF.

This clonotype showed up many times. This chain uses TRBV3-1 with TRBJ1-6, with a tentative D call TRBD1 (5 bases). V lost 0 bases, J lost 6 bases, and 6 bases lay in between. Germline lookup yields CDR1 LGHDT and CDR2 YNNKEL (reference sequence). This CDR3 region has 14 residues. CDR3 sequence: CASSQERGNSPLHF. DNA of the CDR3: TGTGCCAGCAGCCAAGAGAGGGGTAATTCACCCCTCCACTTT.

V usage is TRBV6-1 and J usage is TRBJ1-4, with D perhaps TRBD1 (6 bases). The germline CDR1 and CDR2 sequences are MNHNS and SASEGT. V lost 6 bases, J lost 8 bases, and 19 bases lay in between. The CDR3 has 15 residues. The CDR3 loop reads CASRPGGGLLEKLFF. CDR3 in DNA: TGTGCCAGCAGGCCTGGTGGGGGGCTCCTGGAAAAACTGTTTTTT.

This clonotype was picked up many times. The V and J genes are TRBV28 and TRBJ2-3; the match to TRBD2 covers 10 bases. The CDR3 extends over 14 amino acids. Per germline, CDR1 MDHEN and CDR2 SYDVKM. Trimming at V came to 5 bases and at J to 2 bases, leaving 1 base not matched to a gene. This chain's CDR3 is CASSTSGATDTQYF. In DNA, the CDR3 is TGTGCCAGCAGTACTAGCGGGGCCACAGATACGCAGTATTTT.

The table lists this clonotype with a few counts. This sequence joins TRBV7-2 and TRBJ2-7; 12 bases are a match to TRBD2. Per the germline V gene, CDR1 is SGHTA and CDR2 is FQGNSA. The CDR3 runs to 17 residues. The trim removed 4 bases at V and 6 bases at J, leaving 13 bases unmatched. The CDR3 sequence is CASSSWTSGNGPPEQYF. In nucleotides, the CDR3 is TGTGCCAGCAGCTCGTGGACTAGCGGGAACGGCCCGCCCGAGCAGTACTTC.

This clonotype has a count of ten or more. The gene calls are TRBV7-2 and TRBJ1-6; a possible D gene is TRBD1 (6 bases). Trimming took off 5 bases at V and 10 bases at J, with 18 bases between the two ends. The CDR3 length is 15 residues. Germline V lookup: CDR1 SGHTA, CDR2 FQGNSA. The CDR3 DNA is TGTGCCAGCAGCCTAACGCCTAGGGGGAACTCACCCCTCCACTTT. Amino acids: CASSLTPRGNSPLHF. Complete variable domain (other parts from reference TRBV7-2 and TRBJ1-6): GAGVSQSPSNKVTEKGKDVELRCDPISGHTALYWYRQSLGQGLEFLIYFQGNSAPDKSGLPSDRFSAERTGGSVSTLTIQRTQQEDSAVYLCASSLTPRGNSPLHFGNGTRLTVT.

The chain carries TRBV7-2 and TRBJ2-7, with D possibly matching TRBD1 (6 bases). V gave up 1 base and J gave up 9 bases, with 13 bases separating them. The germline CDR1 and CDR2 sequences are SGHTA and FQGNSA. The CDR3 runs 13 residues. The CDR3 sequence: CASSLGQGYRQYF. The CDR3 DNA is TGTGCCAGCAGCTTAGGGCAGGGGTATAGGCAGTACTTC.

The CDR3 nucleotides are TGTGCCAGCAGCCAATGGGCGGGAGGCTCCTACGAGCAGTACTTC. It encodes CASSQWAGGSYEQYF. The chain recombines TRBV3-1 with TRBJ2-7, with 8 positions matching TRBD2. The CDR3 runs to 15 residues. Germline loops: CDR1 LGHDT, CDR2 YNNKEL (reference sequence). Trimming took 2 bases from V and 0 from J; bases not matched to a gene: 3.

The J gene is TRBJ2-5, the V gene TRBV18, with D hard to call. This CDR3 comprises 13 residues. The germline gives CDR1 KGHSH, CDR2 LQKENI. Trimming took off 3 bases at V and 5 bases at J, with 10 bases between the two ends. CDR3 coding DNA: TGTGCCAGCTCACCGGTAAAGAGGGAGACCCAGTACTTC. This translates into CASSPVKRETQYF.